This TCR beta chain comes out of a study of blood T cells in healthy people across ages. Broader study findings: Any changes in expanded clonotypes were possibly confounded, as donor CMV status remained unknown. TCR beta diversity per million T cells fell roughly linearly with age.

This clonotype was seen a few times. The antigen is unknown. Germline CDR1 SQVTM, CDR2 ANQGSEA. This CDR3 is 14 amino acids long. The J segment lost 0 bases and the V segment lost 5 bases, leaving 3 bases of the junction unmatched. A second roughly 6 to 12 cycle PCR used barcoded and J-beta primers. TCRdb re-derived calls from the 5' RACE reads in MiXCR, one entry per CDR3 protein. The data contain roughly 680,000 distinct CDR3 sequences, over 40% of them singletons. This sequence was found in a woman older than 75 in good health. This chain connects TRBV29-1 to TRBJ2-1; 8 positions agree with TRBD2. The sequenced sample consisted of blood. The CDR3 region has the DNA TGCAGCGTTTTAGCGGGGAGCTCCTACAATGAGCAGTTCTTC. Protein: CSVLAGSSYNEQFF.